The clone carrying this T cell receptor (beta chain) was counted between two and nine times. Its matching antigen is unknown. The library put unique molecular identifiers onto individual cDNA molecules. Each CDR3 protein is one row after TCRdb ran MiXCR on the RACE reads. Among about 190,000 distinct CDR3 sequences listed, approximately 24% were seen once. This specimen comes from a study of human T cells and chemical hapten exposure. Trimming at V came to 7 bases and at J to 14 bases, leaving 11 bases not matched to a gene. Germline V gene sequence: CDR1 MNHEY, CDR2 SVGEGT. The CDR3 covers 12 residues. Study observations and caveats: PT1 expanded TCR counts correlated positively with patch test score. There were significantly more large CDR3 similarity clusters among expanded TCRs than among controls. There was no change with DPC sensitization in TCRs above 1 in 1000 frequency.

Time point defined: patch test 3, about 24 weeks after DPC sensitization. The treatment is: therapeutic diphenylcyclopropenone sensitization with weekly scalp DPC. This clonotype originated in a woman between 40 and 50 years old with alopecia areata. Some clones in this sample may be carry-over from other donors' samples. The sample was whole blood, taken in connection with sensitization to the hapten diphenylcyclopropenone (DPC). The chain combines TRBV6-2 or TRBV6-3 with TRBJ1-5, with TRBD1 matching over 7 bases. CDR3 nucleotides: TGTGCCAGCACCCAATCTCAGGGGGAAGAGCATTTT. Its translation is CASTQSQGEEHF.